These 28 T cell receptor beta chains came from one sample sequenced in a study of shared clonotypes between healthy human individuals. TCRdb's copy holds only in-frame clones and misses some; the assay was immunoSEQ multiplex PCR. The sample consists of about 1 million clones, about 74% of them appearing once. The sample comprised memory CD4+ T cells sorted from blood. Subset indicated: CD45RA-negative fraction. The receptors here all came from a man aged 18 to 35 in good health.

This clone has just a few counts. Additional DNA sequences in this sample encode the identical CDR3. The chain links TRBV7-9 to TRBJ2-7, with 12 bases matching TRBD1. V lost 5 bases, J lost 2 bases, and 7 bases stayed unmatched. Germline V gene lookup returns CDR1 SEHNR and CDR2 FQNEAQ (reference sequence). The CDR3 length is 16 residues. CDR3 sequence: CASSTSGTGGTYEQYF. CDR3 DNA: TGTGCCAGCAGCACATCCGGGACAGGGGGCACCTACGAGCAGTACTTC.

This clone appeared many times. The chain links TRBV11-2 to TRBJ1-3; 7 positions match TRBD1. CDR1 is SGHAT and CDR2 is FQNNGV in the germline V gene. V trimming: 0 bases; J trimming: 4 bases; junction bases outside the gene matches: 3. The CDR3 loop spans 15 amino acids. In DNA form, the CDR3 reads TGTGCCAGCAGCTTAGAGGACAGGCTGGGAAACACCATATATTTT. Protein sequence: CASSLEDRLGNTIYF. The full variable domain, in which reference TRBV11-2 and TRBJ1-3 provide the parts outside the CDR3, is EAGVAQSPRYKIIEKRQSVAFWCNPISGHATLYWYQQILGQGPKLLIQFQNNGVVDDSQLPKDRFSAERLKGVDSTLKIQPAKLEDSAVYLCASSLEDRLGNTIYFGEGSWLTVV.

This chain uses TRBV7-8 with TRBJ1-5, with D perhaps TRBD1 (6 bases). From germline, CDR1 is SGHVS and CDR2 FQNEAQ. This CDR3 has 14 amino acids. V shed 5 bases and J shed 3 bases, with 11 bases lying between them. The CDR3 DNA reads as TGTGCCAGCAGCCCCCCAGGGGACAATCAGCCCCAGCATTTT. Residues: CASSPPGDNQPQHF.

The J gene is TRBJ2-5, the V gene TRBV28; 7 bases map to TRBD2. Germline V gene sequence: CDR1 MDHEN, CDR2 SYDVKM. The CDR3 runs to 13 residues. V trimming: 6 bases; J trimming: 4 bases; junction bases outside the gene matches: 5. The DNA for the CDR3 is TGTGCCAGCAGGATGGGAGGGCGAGAGACCCAGTACTTC. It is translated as CASRMGGRETQYF.

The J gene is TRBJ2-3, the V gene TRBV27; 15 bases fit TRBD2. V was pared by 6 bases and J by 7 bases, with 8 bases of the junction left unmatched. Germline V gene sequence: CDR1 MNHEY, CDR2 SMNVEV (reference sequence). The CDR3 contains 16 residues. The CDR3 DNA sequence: TGTGCCAGCAGGGGACTAGCGGGAGGAGTTTTGTATACGCAGTATTTT. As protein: CASRGLAGGVLYTQYF.

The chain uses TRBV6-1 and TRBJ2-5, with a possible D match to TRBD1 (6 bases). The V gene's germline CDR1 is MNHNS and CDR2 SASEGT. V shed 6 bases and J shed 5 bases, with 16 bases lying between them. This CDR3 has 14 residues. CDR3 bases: TGTGCCAGCAGACAATTAGGGGGTAGGGAGACCCAGTACTTC. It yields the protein CASRQLGGRETQYF.

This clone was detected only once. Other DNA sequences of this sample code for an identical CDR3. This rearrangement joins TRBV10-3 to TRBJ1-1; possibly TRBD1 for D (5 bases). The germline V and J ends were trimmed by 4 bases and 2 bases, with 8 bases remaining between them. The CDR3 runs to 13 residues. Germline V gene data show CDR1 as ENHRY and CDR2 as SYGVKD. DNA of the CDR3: TGTGCCATCAGTGGGAGGGGAAACACTGAAGCTTTCTTT. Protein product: CAISGRGNTEAFF.

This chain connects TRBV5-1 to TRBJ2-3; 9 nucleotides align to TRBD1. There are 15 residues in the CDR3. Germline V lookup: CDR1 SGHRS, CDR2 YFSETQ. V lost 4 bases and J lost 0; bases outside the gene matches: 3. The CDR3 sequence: CASSRTGESTDTQYF. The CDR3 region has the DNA TGCGCCAGCAGCCGGACAGGGGAGAGCACAGATACGCAGTATTTT.

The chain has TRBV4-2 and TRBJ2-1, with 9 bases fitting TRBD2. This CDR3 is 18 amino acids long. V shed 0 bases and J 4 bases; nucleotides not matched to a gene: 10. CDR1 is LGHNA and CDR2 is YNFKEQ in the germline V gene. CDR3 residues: CASSQDGGGASSYNEQFF. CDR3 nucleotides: TGTGCCAGCAGCCAAGATGGCGGGGGGGCGTCCTCATACAATGAGCAGTTCTTC.

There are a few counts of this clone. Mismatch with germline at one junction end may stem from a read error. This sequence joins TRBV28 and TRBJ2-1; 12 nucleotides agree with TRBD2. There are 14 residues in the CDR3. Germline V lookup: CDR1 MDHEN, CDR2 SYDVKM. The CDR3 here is CAGSRPTSGGIAFF. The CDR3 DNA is TGTGCCGGCAGTCGGCCGACTAGCGGGGGAATTGCATTCTTC.

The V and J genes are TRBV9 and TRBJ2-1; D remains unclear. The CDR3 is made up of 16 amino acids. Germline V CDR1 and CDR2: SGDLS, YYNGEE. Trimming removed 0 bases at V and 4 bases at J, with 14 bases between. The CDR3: CASSVDGPPTYNEQFF. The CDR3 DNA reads TGTGCCAGCAGCGTAGATGGACCCCCAACTTACAATGAGCAGTTCTTC.

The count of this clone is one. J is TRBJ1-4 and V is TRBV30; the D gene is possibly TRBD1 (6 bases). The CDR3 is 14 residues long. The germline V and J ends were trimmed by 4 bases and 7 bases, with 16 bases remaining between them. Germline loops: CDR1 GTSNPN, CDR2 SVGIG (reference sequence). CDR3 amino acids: CAWTLGGLGEKLFF. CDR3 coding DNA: TGTGCCTGGACCCTGGGGGGGCTGGGTGAAAAACTGTTTTTT. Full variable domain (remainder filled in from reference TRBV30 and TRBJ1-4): SQTIHQWPATLVQPVGSPLSLECTVEGTSNPNLYWYRQAAGRGLQLLFYSVGIGQISSEVPQNLSASRPQDRQFILSSKKLLLSDSGFYLCAWTLGGLGEKLFFGSGTQLSVL.

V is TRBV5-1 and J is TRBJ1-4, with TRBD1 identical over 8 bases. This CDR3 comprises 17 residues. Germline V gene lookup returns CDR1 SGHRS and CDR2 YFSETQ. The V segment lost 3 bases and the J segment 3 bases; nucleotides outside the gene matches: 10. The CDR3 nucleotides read TGCGCCAGCAGCTGGGGAGGCGACAGGGGTCCTAATGAAAAACTGTTTTTT. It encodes CASSWGGDRGPNEKLFF.

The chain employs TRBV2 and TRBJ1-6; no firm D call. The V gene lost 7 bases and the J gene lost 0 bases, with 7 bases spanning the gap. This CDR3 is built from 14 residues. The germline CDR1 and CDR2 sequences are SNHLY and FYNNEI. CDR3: CASTFSSYNSPLHF. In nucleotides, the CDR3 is TGTGCCAGCACGTTTAGCTCCTATAATTCACCCCTCCACTTT.

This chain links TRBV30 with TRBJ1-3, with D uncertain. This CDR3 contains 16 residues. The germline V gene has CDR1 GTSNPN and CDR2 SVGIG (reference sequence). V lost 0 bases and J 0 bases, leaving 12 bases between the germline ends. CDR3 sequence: CAWSVRKSSSGNTIYF. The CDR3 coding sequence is TGTGCCTGGAGTGTACGTAAAAGCTCCTCTGGAAACACCATATATTTT.

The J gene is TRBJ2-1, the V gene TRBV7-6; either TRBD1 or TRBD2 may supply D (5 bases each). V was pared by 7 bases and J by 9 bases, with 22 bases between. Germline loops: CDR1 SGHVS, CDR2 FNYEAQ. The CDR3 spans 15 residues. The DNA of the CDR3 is TGTGCCAGCACCAATGACCCCGGGGCCAATAGTGAGCAGTTCTTC. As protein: CASTNDPGANSEQFF.

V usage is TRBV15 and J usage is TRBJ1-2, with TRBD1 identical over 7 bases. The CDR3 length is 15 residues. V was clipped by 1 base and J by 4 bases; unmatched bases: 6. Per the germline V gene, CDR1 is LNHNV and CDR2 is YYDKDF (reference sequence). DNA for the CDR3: TGTGCCACCAGCAGAGGTGCGACAGGGAGCTATGGCTACACCTTC. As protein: CATSRGATGSYGYTF.

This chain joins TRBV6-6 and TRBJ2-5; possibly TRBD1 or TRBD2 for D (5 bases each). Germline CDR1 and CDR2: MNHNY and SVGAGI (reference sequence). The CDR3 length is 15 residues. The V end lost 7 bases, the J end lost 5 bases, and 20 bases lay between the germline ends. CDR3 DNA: TGTGCCAGCACCACGGGACCTAAGGGCCGGGAGACCCAGTACTTC. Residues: CASTTGPKGRETQYF.

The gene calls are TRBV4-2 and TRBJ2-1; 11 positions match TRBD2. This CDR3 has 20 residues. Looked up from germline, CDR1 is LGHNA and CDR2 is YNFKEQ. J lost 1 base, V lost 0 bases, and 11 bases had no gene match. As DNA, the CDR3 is TGTGCCAGCAGCCAAGATATGGAGGCTAGCGGGGGGAGGTCCTACAATGAGCAGTTCTTC. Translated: CASSQDMEASGGRSYNEQFF.

CDR3 loop: CAISRDSTDTQYF. The CDR3 DNA follows: TGTGCCATCAGTCGGGACTCCACAGATACGCAGTATTTT. This sequence joins TRBV10-3 and TRBJ2-3; D might be TRBD2 (6 bases). The CDR3 consists of 13 residues. V lost 5 bases and J lost 2, with 8 bases in between. Germline CDR1 and CDR2: ENHRY and SYGVKD.

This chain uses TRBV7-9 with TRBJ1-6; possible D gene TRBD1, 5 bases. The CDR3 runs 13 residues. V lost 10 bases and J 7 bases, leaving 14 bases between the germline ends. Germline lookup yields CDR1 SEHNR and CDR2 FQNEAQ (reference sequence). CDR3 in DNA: TGTGCCAATCGGGACGGATTAAATTCACCCCTCCACTTT. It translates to CANRDGLNSPLHF.

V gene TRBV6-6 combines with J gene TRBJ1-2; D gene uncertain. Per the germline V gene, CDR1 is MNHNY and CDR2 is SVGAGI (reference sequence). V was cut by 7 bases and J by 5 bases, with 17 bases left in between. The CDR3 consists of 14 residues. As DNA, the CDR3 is TGTGCCAGCACCAGCTCCCTAAACGAATATGGCTACACCTTC. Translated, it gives CASTSSLNEYGYTF.

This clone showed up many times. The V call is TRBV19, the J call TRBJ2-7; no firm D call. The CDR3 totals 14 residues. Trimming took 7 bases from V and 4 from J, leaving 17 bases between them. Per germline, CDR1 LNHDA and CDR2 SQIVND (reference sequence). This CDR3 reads CASTLGPYGYEQYF. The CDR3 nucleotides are TGTGCCAGTACTCTGGGCCCCTACGGATACGAGCAGTACTTC. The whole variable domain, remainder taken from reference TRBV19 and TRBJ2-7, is DGGITQSPKYLFRKEGQNVTLSCEQNLNHDAMYWYRQDPGQGLRLIYYSQIVNDFQKGDIAEGYSVSREKKESFPLTVTSAQKNPTAFYLCASTLGPYGYEQYFGPGTRLTVT.

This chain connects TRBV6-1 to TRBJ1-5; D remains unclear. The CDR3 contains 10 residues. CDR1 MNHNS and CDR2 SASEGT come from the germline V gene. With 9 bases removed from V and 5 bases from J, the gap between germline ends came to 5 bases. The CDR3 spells CARTYQPQHF. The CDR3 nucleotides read TGTGCCAGGACGTATCAGCCCCAGCATTTT.

This CDR3 is CASSLSMSRLAGGETQYF. In nucleotides, the CDR3 is TGTGCCAGCAGTTTATCGATGTCGAGACTAGCGGGAGGAGAGACCCAGTACTTC. The chain combines TRBV27 with TRBJ2-5, with 13 positions matching TRBD2. CDR1 is MNHEY and CDR2 is SMNVEV in the germline V gene (reference sequence). V lost 0 bases to trimming and J lost 4 bases; unmatched junction nucleotides: 8. The CDR3 runs 18 residues.

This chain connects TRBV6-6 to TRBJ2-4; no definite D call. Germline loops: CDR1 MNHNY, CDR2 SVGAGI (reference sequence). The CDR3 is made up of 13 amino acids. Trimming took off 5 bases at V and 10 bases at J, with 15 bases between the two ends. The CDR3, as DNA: TGTGCCAGCAGTCCCCCGGCCCCTTTGATTCAGTACTTC. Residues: CASSPPAPLIQYF.

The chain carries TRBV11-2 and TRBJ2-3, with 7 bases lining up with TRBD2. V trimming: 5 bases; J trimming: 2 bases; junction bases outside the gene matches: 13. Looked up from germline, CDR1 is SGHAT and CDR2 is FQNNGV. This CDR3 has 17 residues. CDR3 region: CASSLQRGAAFTDTQYF. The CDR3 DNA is TGTGCCAGCAGCCTGCAGCGGGGAGCGGCGTTCACAGATACGCAGTATTTT.

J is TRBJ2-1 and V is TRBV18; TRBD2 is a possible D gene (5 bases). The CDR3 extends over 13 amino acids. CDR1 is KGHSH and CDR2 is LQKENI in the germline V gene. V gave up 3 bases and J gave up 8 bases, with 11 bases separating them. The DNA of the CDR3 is TGTGCCAGCTCACCGAACTCCGGGGATGAGCAGTTCTTC. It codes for CASSPNSGDEQFF.